In this sample, the clone carrying this T cell receptor beta chain turned up a few times. Per germline, CDR1 SGHDT and CDR2 YYEEEE. With 2 bases clipped from V and 5 bases from J, the junction kept 4 bases outside the gene matches. The CDR3 spans 15 residues. Investigators reverse transcribed all isolated RNA, so they sequenced expressed TCRB transcripts. Assay: immunoSEQ multiplex PCR; the TCRdb copy retains only in-frame clones and omits some. This table holds under 400,000 clones, roughly 12% found once. The data were taken from a study of beta chain features in type 1 diabetes. The sample was naive CD4+ T cells from blood. This TCR was sampled from a man between 18 and 29 years old in good health. The chain uses TRBV5-6 and TRBJ2-2, with 9 bases lining up with TRBD1. CDR3 sequence (DNA): TGTGCCAGCAGCTTCGACAGGGGGTTAACCGGGGAGCTGTTTTTT. Its protein is CASSFDRGLTGELFF.